This T cell receptor beta chain is drawn from a study of blood T cell repertoires in COVID-19. Study context: COVID-19 samples, acute and convalescent, were from the United States, Italy and Spain. T cells, B-cell-depleted T cells, or PBMCs provided the cDNA or gDNA that served as material.

It was during active infection that Seattle patients were enrolled and then longitudinally followed. This CDR3 is 13 amino acids long. With 8 bases removed from V and 0 bases from J, the gap between germline ends came to 5 bases. Germline V gene data show CDR1 as LGHNT and CDR2 as FRNRAP. Original analysis: Estimation of nucleated cell counts relied on the amplification of reference gene primers. Profiled with immunoSEQ multiplex PCR; TCRdb holds only in-frame clones, not every one. Clone size and V and J calls were adopted from that table, with D and trimming inferred from the DNA. The sample includes fewer than 700,000 clones, about 88% of them seen just once.

The TCR was taken from a woman aged 50 to 60 with COVID-19, enrolled during active disease. The V gene is TRBV12-5, the J gene TRBJ2-6; D unclear. Source material: peripheral blood. CDR3 region: CASTGSGANVLTF. CDR3 nucleotide sequence: TGTGCTAGTACCGGCTCTGGGGCCAACGTCCTGACTTTC. The full variable domain, its missing parts supplied by reference TRBV12-5 and TRBJ2-6, is DARVTQTPRHKVTEMGQEVTMRCQPILGHNTVFWYRQTMMQGLELLAYFRNRAPLDDSGMPKDRFSAEMPDATLATLKIQPSEPRDSAVYFCASTGSGANVLTFGAGSRLTVL.